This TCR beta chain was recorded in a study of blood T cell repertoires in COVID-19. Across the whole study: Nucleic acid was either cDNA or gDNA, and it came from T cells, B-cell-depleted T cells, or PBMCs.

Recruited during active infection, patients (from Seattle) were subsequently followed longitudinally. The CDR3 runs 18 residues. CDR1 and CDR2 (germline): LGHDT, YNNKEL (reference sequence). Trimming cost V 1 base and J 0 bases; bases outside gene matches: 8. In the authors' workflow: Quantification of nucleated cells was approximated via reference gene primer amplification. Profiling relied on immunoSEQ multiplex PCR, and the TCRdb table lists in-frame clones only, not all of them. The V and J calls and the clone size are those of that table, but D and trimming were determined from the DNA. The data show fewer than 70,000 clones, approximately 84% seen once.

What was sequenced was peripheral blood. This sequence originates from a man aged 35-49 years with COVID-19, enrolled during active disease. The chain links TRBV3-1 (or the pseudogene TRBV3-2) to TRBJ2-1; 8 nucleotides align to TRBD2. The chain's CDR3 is CASSQAPSGTSSYNEQFF. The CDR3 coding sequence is TGTGCCAGCAGCCAAGCCCCCTCCGGGACTAGCTCCTACAATGAGCAGTTCTTC.